One sample yielded the 19 T cell receptor beta chains listed below, sequenced in a study of response to subunit inactivated influenza vaccine. TCRdb fed the RT-PCR reads into MiXCR, producing one record per CDR3 protein. In the table there are some 500,000 distinct CDR3 sequences, around 25% of which are singletons. The material sequenced was CD4+ T cells sorted from PBMCs, taken approximately 5 days after vaccination. The source is a man over 45 who received an inactivated influenza vaccine.

DNA for the CDR3: TGCAGTGCTAGAGAGAGTTTGGCCTACAATGAGCAGTTCTTC. Translation gives CSARESLAYNEQFF. The chain recombines TRBV20-1 with TRBJ2-1; D uncertain. The V end lost 0 bases, the J end lost 2 bases, and 8 bases lay between the germline ends. From germline, CDR1 is DFQATT and CDR2 SNEGSKA (reference sequence). The CDR3 loop spans 14 amino acids.

This clonotype has a handful of counts. The chain recombines TRBV5-5 with TRBJ2-2, with D possibly being TRBD1 or TRBD2 (5 bases each). Germline lookup yields CDR1 SGHKS and CDR2 YYEKEE (reference sequence). Trimming took off 1 base at V and 6 bases at J, with 10 bases between the two ends. CDR3 size: 14 residues. CDR3: CASSLRTGPGELFF. The DNA for the CDR3 is TGTGCCAGCAGCTTGCGTACGGGGCCCGGGGAGCTGTTTTTT.

In this sample, this clonotype turned up a few times. The chain recombines TRBV29-1 with TRBJ1-1; unclear D gene. This CDR3 has 13 residues. Germline V gene data show CDR1 as SQVTM and CDR2 as ANQGSEA. Trimming took 4 bases from V and 0 from J, leaving 9 bases between them. Here the CDR3 DNA reads TGCAGCGTTGCCTGGTCCCTGAACACTGAAGCTTTCTTT. This encodes CSVAWSLNTEAFF.

The V and J genes are TRBV3-1 and TRBJ2-7; no reliable D call. Germline V gene lookup returns CDR1 LGHDT and CDR2 YNNKEL (reference sequence). This CDR3 has 17 residues. V lost 0 bases to trimming and J lost 5 bases, with 20 bases between them. The CDR3, as DNA: TGTGCCAGCAGCCAAGATCGGTTGGTCTGGTCTGGACACGAGCAGTACTTC. Its translation is CASSQDRLVWSGHEQYF.

This clonotype was observed a handful of times. The V and J genes are TRBV20-1 and TRBJ2-7; 7 bases agree with TRBD1. V trimming: 5 bases; J trimming: 1 base; junction bases outside the gene matches: 11. There are 15 residues in the CDR3. The V gene's germline CDR1 is DFQATT and CDR2 SNEGSKA (reference sequence). The CDR3 reads CSAGDSTLGSYEQYF. CDR3 in DNA: TGCAGTGCTGGGGACAGCACCCTGGGGTCCTACGAGCAGTACTTC.

The V call is TRBV6-5, the J call TRBJ1-5, with D possibly being TRBD1 (5 bases). CDR3 size: 15 residues. V lost 2 bases to trimming and J lost 2 bases, with 10 bases between them. Looked up from germline, CDR1 is MNHEY and CDR2 is SVGAGI. The CDR3 region is CASSYGQGGNQPQHF. In DNA, the CDR3 is TGTGCCAGCAGTTACGGGCAGGGAGGCAATCAGCCCCAGCATTTT.

This clonotype came up a few times. This rearrangement joins TRBV5-1 to TRBJ2-1; 7 bases align to TRBD2. The V gene's germline CDR1 is SGHRS and CDR2 YFSETQ. V dropped 4 bases and J dropped 0; count of bases not matched to a gene: 7. This CDR3 comprises 16 residues. Here the CDR3 DNA reads TGCGCCAGCAGCCCGCTGGGGGACTACTCCTACAATGAGCAGTTCTTC. Amino acid sequence: CASSPLGDYSYNEQFF.

The V gene is TRBV4-3, the J gene TRBJ2-7, with 10 positions matching TRBD2. CDR3 length: 17 residues. The V and J ends lost 2 bases and 7 bases, in that order; junction bases with no gene match: 14. Germline V gives CDR1 LGHNA, CDR2 YSLEER. This chain's CDR3 is CASSQLKAGGTNSEQYF. The CDR3 DNA is TGCGCCAGCAGCCAACTCAAAGCGGGAGGGACTAATAGTGAGCAGTACTTC.

The gene calls are TRBV11-1 and TRBJ2-3; 12 bases are shared with TRBD1. Germline-derived CDR1 and CDR2 are SGHAT and FQDESV (reference sequence). The CDR3 is 18 amino acids. V dropped 0 bases and J dropped 2; count of bases not matched to a gene: 6. This CDR3 reads CASSLAGTGGLLTDTQYF. For the CDR3, the DNA is TGTGCCAGCAGCTTAGCCGGGACAGGGGGCTTACTCACAGATACGCAGTATTTT.

CDR3 region: CASSPGTSGTETQYF. The CDR3 DNA is TGTGCCAGCAGCCCCGGGACTAGCGGGACAGAGACCCAGTACTTC. The chain is built from TRBV12-3 or TRBV12-4 and TRBJ2-5; 13 bases match TRBD2. With 6 bases clipped from V and 4 bases from J, the junction kept 5 bases outside the gene matches. The CDR3 consists of 15 residues.

In its sample, this clonotype was seen a few times. The genes are TRBV20-1 and TRBJ2-1; no definite D call. The germline CDR1 and CDR2 sequences are DFQATT and SNEGSKA (reference sequence). The CDR3 contains 12 residues. Trimming removed 0 bases at V and 6 bases at J, with 6 bases between. The CDR3 nucleotides are TGCAGTGCTAGAGATTGGGGCAATGAGCAGTTCTTC. This codes for CSARDWGNEQFF.

V usage is TRBV20-1 and J usage is TRBJ2-1, with 12 bases aligning to TRBD2. This CDR3 is 18 amino acids long. After removal of 5 bases from V and 0 bases from J, the junction contained 11 bases not matched to a gene. CDR1 and CDR2 (germline): DFQATT, SNEGSKA (reference sequence). The CDR3 DNA sequence: TGCAGTGCTCCTAAGACTAGCGGGAGCTCCGGCTCCTACAATGAGCAGTTCTTC. This gives the protein CSAPKTSGSSGSYNEQFF.

This clonotype showed up just a few times. The chain links TRBV5-1 to TRBJ2-1; 9 nucleotides match TRBD2. Germline V CDR1 and CDR2: SGHRS, YFSETQ. The V segment lost 4 bases and the J segment 7 bases; nucleotides outside the gene matches: 12. CDR3 size: 16 residues. CDR3 sequence (DNA): TGCGCCAGCAGCCCAGCAGTGGTAGCGGGAGCGAATGAGCAGTTCTTC. Its translation is CASSPAVVAGANEQFF.

The V call is TRBV20-1, the J call TRBJ1-5, with TRBD1 as a possible D gene (5 bases). The CDR3 runs 13 residues. Per the germline V gene, CDR1 is DFQATT and CDR2 is SNEGSKA (reference sequence). Trimming took off 3 bases at V and 5 bases at J, with 11 bases between the two ends. For the CDR3, the DNA is TGCAGTGCTAGTGCAGACAGTCATCAGCCCCAGCATTTT. Amino acids: CSASADSHQPQHF.

The chain recombines TRBV7-8 with TRBJ1-5; 7 bases line up with TRBD1. Germline-derived CDR1 and CDR2 are SGHVS and FQNEAQ. The CDR3 sequence is 16 residues long. Trimming removed 5 bases from V and 6 bases from J; junction bases left unmatched: 13. DNA of the CDR3: TGTGCCAGCAGCCCCGATCCGGGACAGAACACTCAGCCCCAGCATTTT. This gives the protein CASSPDPGQNTQPQHF.

This clonotype occurred a few times. This rearrangement joins TRBV7-9 to TRBJ2-3; TRBD2 might be the D (6 bases). Germline-derived CDR1 and CDR2 are SEHNR and FQNEAQ (reference sequence). This CDR3 has 12 amino acids. The CDR3 loop reads CASNGGLDTQYF. CDR3 in DNA: TGTGCTAGTAACGGAGGGCTGGATACGCAGTATTTT.

This clonotype was found many times. This sequence joins TRBV4-1 and TRBJ1-4; D remains ambiguous. Trimming took 4 bases from V and 0 from J, leaving 12 bases between them. This CDR3 comprises 16 residues. Germline assignment: CDR1 MGHRA and CDR2 YSYEKL. The chain's CDR3 is CASSRVVVPTNEKLFF. Written as DNA, the CDR3 is TGCGCCAGCAGCCGAGTTGTCGTCCCAACTAATGAAAAACTGTTTTTT.

This chain connects TRBV5-1 to TRBJ2-7, with 7 bases fitting TRBD1. Germline CDR1 and CDR2: SGHRS and YFSETQ. The CDR3 runs 15 residues. With 3 bases clipped from V and 2 bases from J, the junction kept 8 bases outside the gene matches. CDR3 sequence reads: CASSSTNRGTYEQYF. The CDR3, as DNA: TGCGCCAGCAGCTCGACCAACAGGGGAACCTACGAGCAGTACTTC.

This clonotype occurred a few times. V gene TRBV5-1 combines with J gene TRBJ2-2; D uncertain. The CDR3 consists of 15 residues. Germline assignment: CDR1 SGHRS and CDR2 YFSETQ. The V gene lost 4 bases and the J gene lost 1 base, with 11 bases spanning the gap. The CDR3 nucleotides read TGCGCCAGCAGCACCCAGAGGCTGAACACCGGGGAGCTGTTTTTT. Translating gives CASSTQRLNTGELFF.